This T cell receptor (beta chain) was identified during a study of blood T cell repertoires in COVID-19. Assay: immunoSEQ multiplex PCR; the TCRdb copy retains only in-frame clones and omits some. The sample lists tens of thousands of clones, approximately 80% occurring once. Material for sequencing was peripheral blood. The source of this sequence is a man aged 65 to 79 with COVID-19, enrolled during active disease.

The CDR3 protein is CASGLTGSYGYTF. CDR3 DNA: TGTGCTAGTGGTTTGACCGGGAGCTATGGCTACACCTTC. J is TRBJ1-2 and V is TRBV12-5; no clear D gene. The CDR3 totals 13 residues. The ends were cut back, 2 bases at V and 4 bases at J, with 8 bases in the middle. Germline V CDR1 and CDR2: LGHNT, FRNRAP.